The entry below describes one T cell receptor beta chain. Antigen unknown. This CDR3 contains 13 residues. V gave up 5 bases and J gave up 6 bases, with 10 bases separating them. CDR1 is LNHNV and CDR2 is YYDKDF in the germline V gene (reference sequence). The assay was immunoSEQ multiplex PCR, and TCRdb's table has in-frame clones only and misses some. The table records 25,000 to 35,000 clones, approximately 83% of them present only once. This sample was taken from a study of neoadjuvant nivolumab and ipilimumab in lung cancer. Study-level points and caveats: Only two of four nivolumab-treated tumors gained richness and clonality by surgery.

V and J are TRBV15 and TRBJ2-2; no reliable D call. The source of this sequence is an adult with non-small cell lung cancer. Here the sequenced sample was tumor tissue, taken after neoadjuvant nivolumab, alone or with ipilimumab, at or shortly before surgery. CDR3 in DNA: TGTGCCACCAGCCCCCGGAGAGCCGGGGAGCTGTTTTTT. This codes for CATSPRRAGELFF.